One and the same sample provided the 27 T cell receptor beta chains below, sequenced in a study of T cell changes during pregnancy in multiple sclerosis. Generated by immunoSEQ multiplex PCR, the TCRdb table keeps only in-frame clones and is missing some. Among tens of thousands of clones, roughly 89% were seen once, and the ten largest hold approximately 0.6%. The material sequenced was CD4+ T cells from peripheral blood mononuclear cells, taken before pregnancy. Receptor source: a female donor with multiple sclerosis, enrolled in a pregnancy study.

This chain joins TRBV10-3 and TRBJ2-5; a weak D match, TRBD2 (6 bases). CDR3 length: 13 amino acids. Trimming stripped 3 bases from V and 6 bases from J, with 11 bases between. Germline values: CDR1 ENHRY, CDR2 SYGVKD. This chain's CDR3 is CAISEMGRKTQYF. Here the CDR3 DNA reads TGTGCCATCAGTGAAATGGGGAGGAAGACCCAGTACTTC.

The sample holds one count of this clone. The V gene is TRBV5-1, the J gene TRBJ2-5; 12 bases are shared with TRBD2. V shed 2 bases, J shed 5 bases, and the junction held 4 bases outside the gene matches. Germline V gene lookup returns CDR1 SGHRS and CDR2 YFSETQ. The CDR3 runs 15 residues. In nucleotides, the CDR3 is TGCGCCAGCAGCTTACTCCTAGCGGGGGGGGAGACCCAGTACTTC. Translating it yields CASSLLLAGGETQYF.

The V call is TRBV2, the J call TRBJ1-4, with unresolved D. Germline-derived CDR1 and CDR2 are SNHLY and FYNNEI. The V end was cut by 5 bases, the J end by 7 bases, with 5 bases between. The CDR3 covers 11 residues. Written as DNA, the CDR3 is TGTGCCAGCAGTCCCTTTGAAAAACTGTTTTTT. It codes for CASSPFEKLFF.

In DNA form, the CDR3 reads TGCGCCAGCAGCCAAACCGGGTGGGGGGCTGGAAACACCATATATTTT. Its translation: CASSQTGWGAGNTIYF. The chain joins TRBV4-3 to TRBJ1-3; D perhaps matches TRBD1 (5 bases). The CDR3 extends over 16 amino acids. Germline CDR1 LGHNA, CDR2 YSLEER. Trimming shortened V by 2 bases and J by 2 bases, and 13 bases separated the two germline ends.

J is TRBJ1-3 and V is TRBV4-2; D remains unclear. The CDR3 consists of 16 residues. Trimming pared 1 base from V and 1 base from J, leaving 11 bases between. Germline CDR1 and CDR2: LGHNA and YNFKEQ. The CDR3 nucleotides are TGTGCCAGCAGCCAAGCTGCGGCGGAGTCTGGAAACACCATATATTTT. This translates into CASSQAAAESGNTIYF.

This chain connects TRBV13 to TRBJ2-1; 9 bases are a match to TRBD2. The CDR3 is 15 amino acids. Germline CDR1 PRHDT, CDR2 FYEKMQ (reference sequence). Trimming cost V 1 base and J 3 bases; bases outside gene matches: 1. The CDR3 region is CASSLVLAGYNEQFF. CDR3 nucleotides: TGTGCCAGCAGCTTAGTACTAGCGGGCTACAATGAGCAGTTCTTC.

This clone was recorded once. The J gene is TRBJ1-1, the V gene TRBV28, with 8 bases aligning to TRBD1. The trim removed 7 bases at V and 1 base at J, leaving 8 bases unmatched. This CDR3 has 15 residues. Germline values: CDR1 MDHEN, CDR2 SYDVKM. DNA of the CDR3: TGTGCCAGCACAACCCCAGGACAGGGGAACACTGAAGCTTTCTTT. Translation gives CASTTPGQGNTEAFF.

V usage is TRBV6-5 and J usage is TRBJ1-1; 8 bases match TRBD1. The V segment lost 6 bases and the J segment 10 bases; nucleotides outside the gene matches: 10. CDR3 size: 13 residues. Germline CDR1 and CDR2: MNHEY and SVGAGI. CDR3 DNA sequence: TGTGCCAGCAGCCCCCTCGGGACAGGCACAGCTTTCTTT. Its translation: CASSPLGTGTAFF.

The rearrangement uses TRBV7-6 and TRBJ1-3, with D tentatively TRBD1 (5 bases). The germline V gene has CDR1 SGHVS and CDR2 FNYEAQ. V dropped 5 bases and J dropped 0 bases, with 14 bases sitting between them. The CDR3 is 16 residues long. The CDR3 is CASSPTPGISGNTIYF. DNA for the CDR3: TGTGCCAGCAGCCCGACCCCAGGGATCTCTGGAAACACCATATATTTT.

The chain combines TRBV2 with TRBJ1-5; D is possibly TRBD1 (5 bases). Germline V gene data show CDR1 as SNHLY and CDR2 as FYNNEI. V was cut by 3 bases and J by 6 bases, with 9 bases left in between. There are 13 residues in the CDR3. CDR3 region: CASSDGGGQPQHF. CDR3 DNA: TGTGCCAGCAGTGATGGGGGGGGTCAGCCCCAGCATTTT. Full variable domain (rest looked up from reference TRBV2 and TRBJ1-5): EPEVTQTPSHQVTQMGQEVILRCVPISNHLYFYWYRQILGQKVEFLVSFYNNEISEKSEIFDDQFSVERPDGSNFTLKIRSTKLEDSAMYFCASSDGGGQPQHFGDGTRLSIL.

This rearrangement joins TRBV10-3 to TRBJ1-1; TRBD1 matches 9 bases. This CDR3 region has 14 residues. Germline values: CDR1 ENHRY, CDR2 SYGVKD. V trimming: 4 bases; J trimming: 3 bases; junction bases outside the gene matches: 3. Here the CDR3 reads CAISADRGDTEAFF. CDR3 nucleotide sequence: TGTGCCATCAGTGCAGACAGGGGGGACACTGAAGCTTTCTTT.

V gene TRBV7-9 combines with J gene TRBJ1-2; 8 bases line up with TRBD1. Germline trimming cut 3 bases from V and 1 base from J; bases unmatched to any gene: 4. Germline CDR1 SEHNR, CDR2 FQNEAQ (reference sequence). The CDR3 spans 15 residues. The CDR3 loop reads CASSLTGANNYGYTF. DNA of the CDR3: TGTGCCAGCAGCTTGACAGGGGCTAATAACTATGGCTACACCTTC.

The chain combines TRBV7-9 with TRBJ2-6, with D possibly being TRBD1 (5 bases). Looked up from germline, CDR1 is SEHNR and CDR2 is FQNEAQ (reference sequence). V lost 2 bases, J lost 0 bases, and 8 bases lay in between. The CDR3 has 16 residues. In DNA form, the CDR3 reads TGTGCCAGCAGCTTACCAAGGGGCTCTGGGGCCAACGTCCTGACTTTC. Amino acid sequence: CASSLPRGSGANVLTF.

The V and J genes are TRBV29-1 and TRBJ1-2; TRBD1 is a possible D gene (5 bases). The CDR3 extends over 12 amino acids. Germline V gene lookup returns CDR1 SQVTM and CDR2 ANQGSEA. Trimming shortened V by 7 bases and J by 8 bases, and 17 bases separated the two germline ends. The CDR3 loop reads CSARPGDLGYTF. CDR3 nucleotides: TGCAGCGCGAGACCGGGGGATTTGGGCTACACCTTC.

The genes are TRBV5-1 and TRBJ2-1; D may be TRBD2 (6 bases). CDR3 size: 16 residues. The V end was cut by 0 bases, the J end by 2 bases, with 12 bases between. Germline loops: CDR1 SGHRS, CDR2 YFSETQ. The CDR3 DNA sequence: TGCGCCAGCAGCTTGGAAGGCGGGGCAACCTACAATGAGCAGTTCTTC. Translated: CASSLEGGATYNEQFF.

The rearrangement uses TRBV30 and TRBJ2-2; the D gene is possibly TRBD2 (6 bases). Trimming removed 8 bases from V and 0 bases from J, with 10 bases in between. Germline V gene sequence: CDR1 GTSNPN, CDR2 SVGIG (reference sequence). This CDR3 region has 13 residues. The CDR3 nucleotides read TGTGCCACGGGACTGGCGAACACCGGGGAGCTGTTTTTT. Protein: CATGLANTGELFF.

This clone showed up just once. The chain is built from TRBV10-1 and TRBJ2-7, with a possible D match to TRBD1 (5 bases). The CDR3 length is 13 residues. CDR1 and CDR2 (germline): WNHNN, SYGVQD (reference sequence). Trimming took 4 bases from V and 3 from J, leaving 10 bases between them. The CDR3 loop is CASSADTYYEQYF. The CDR3 region has the DNA TGCGCCAGCAGTGCGGACACTTACTACGAGCAGTACTTC.

This sequence joins TRBV10-3 and TRBJ1-2, with 8 bases identical to TRBD1. CDR1 ENHRY and CDR2 SYGVKD come from the germline V gene. The V gene end was trimmed by 6 bases and the J gene end by 2 bases; junction bases not matched to a gene: 5. This CDR3 comprises 14 residues. CDR3 amino acids: CAISRDRRNYGYTF. In nucleotides, the CDR3 is TGTGCCATCAGCCGGGACAGGCGGAACTATGGCTACACCTTC.

V is TRBV4-1 and J is TRBJ1-3, with D uncertain. The CDR3 covers 16 residues. Germline lookup yields CDR1 MGHRA and CDR2 YSYEKL. Trimming took 0 bases from V and 1 from J, leaving 10 bases between them. Here the CDR3 reads CASSQDVSSSGNTIYF. The CDR3 nucleotides read TGCGCCAGCAGCCAAGATGTATCCTCGTCTGGAAACACCATATATTTT.

This clone came up a few times. This sequence joins TRBV2 and TRBJ1-1; TRBD1 agrees at 9 bases. The germline V gene encodes CDR1 SNHLY and CDR2 FYNNEI. This CDR3 region has 13 residues. V gave up 5 bases and J gave up 5 bases; unmatched junction bases: 3. The CDR3 DNA follows: TGTGCCAGCAGTTCGACAGGGGGTACTGAAGCTTTCTTT. Translation: CASSSTGGTEAFF.

The chain is built from TRBV19 and TRBJ2-3; 12 bases agree with TRBD2. The CDR3 totals 16 residues. With V trimmed by 5 bases and J by 0 bases, 3 bases remained unmatched. The germline gives CDR1 LNHDA, CDR2 SQIVND (reference sequence). The CDR3 reads CASSGLAGRSTDTQYF. The CDR3 DNA reads as TGTGCCAGTAGTGGACTAGCGGGGCGGAGCACAGATACGCAGTATTTT. The whole variable domain, filled in from reference TRBV19 and TRBJ2-3, reads DGGITQSPKYLFRKEGQNVTLSCEQNLNHDAMYWYRQDPGQGLRLIYYSQIVNDFQKGDIAEGYSVSREKKESFPLTVTSAQKNPTAFYLCASSGLAGRSTDTQYFGPGTRLTVL.

V usage is TRBV18 and J usage is TRBJ2-5; D gene uncertain. Trimming removed 0 bases at V and 3 bases at J, with 8 bases between. CDR3 size: 14 residues. From germline, CDR1 is KGHSH and CDR2 LQKENI. The CDR3 DNA is TGTGCCAGCTCACCACCGGGCAGCAAAGAGACCCAGTACTTC. Encoded protein: CASSPPGSKETQYF.

J is TRBJ2-3 and V is TRBV2, with 12 bases matching TRBD2. V trimming: 7 bases; J trimming: 2 bases; junction bases outside the gene matches: 7. Looked up from germline, CDR1 is SNHLY and CDR2 is FYNNEI. This CDR3 has 16 amino acids. For the CDR3, the DNA is TGTGCCAGCACGGGAGGACTAGCGGGGTACACAGATACGCAGTATTTT. Residues: CASTGGLAGYTDTQYF.

This chain joins TRBV5-1 and TRBJ1-6; no reliable D call. Germline V CDR1 and CDR2: SGHRS, YFSETQ. The CDR3 runs to 15 residues. Trimming pared 0 bases from V and 10 bases from J, leaving 14 bases between. The CDR3, as DNA: TGCGCCAGCAGCTTGGCGGGAATAGGCAGATCACCCCTCCACTTT. As protein: CASSLAGIGRSPLHF.

The chain carries TRBV18 and TRBJ1-4, with D possibly TRBD1 on 6 matching bases. The V and J ends lost 1 base and 6 bases respectively, with 15 bases between them. The length of the CDR3 is 16 residues. Germline V gives CDR1 KGHSH, CDR2 LQKENI. CDR3 sequence: CASSPRHTGTDEKLFF. The CDR3 bases are TGTGCCAGCTCACCACGTCATACAGGGACGGATGAAAAACTGTTTTTT.

CDR3 protein: CASSVRWAKNIQYF. The DNA of the CDR3 is TGTGCCAGCAGCGTACGGTGGGCCAAAAACATTCAGTACTTC. This chain joins TRBV11-2 and TRBJ2-4; D not certain. CDR1 SGHAT and CDR2 FQNNGV come from the germline V gene. V gave up 5 bases and J gave up 1 base, with 9 bases separating them. CDR3 length equals 14 residues.

This sequence joins TRBV11-3 and TRBJ2-3; 8 bases align to TRBD2. The trim removed 0 bases at V and 8 bases at J, leaving 1 base unmatched. There are 13 residues in the CDR3. Germline V CDR1 and CDR2: SGHNT, YENEEA. The CDR3 region has the DNA TGTGCCAGCAGCTTAGAGCTAGCGGGTACGCAGTATTTT. It yields the protein CASSLELAGTQYF. Together with reference TRBV11-3 and TRBJ2-3, the CDR3 gives the full variable domain: EAGVVQSPRYKIIEKKQPVAFWCNPISGHNTLYWYLQNLGQGPELLIRYENEEAVDDSQLPKDRFSAERLKGVDSTLKIQPAELGDSAVYLCASSLELAGTQYFGPGTRLTVL.